This record concerns one TCR beta chain sequence. The antigen is not known. This sample was included in a study of OX40 agonist ivuxolimab in advanced cancers. Study results and caveats: Among the lowest peripheral clonal expansion occurred in 0.1-3.0 mg/kg partial responders. Both CD4+ and CD8+ T cell populations in blood had undergone clonal expansion by week 6 at 0.1 to 3.0 mg/kg. The mean number of expanded clones was higher in CD8+ T cells than in CD4+.

The table came from immunoSEQ multiplex PCR; TCRdb's copy has only in-frame clones and leaves some out. The repertoire consists of 9,500 to 13,000 clones, with over 65% occurring once and the leading ten covering 20% to 25%. Germline V gene sequence: CDR1 SQVTM, CDR2 ANQGSEA. The V and J ends lost 6 bases and 4 bases respectively, with 21 bases between them. CDR3 size: 16 residues. The sequence was collected from an adult with an advanced solid tumor such as melanoma, head and neck, liver or kidney cancer. This sequence joins TRBV29-1 and TRBJ2-2; D may be TRBD1 or TRBD2 (5 bases each). The sequences come from CD4+ or CD8+ T cells sorted from blood, collected in a trial of the OX40 agonist ivuxolimab. CDR3 DNA sequence: TGCAGCGTGAATTTACAGGAACGGGGTGGCACCGGGGAGCTGTTTTTT. Its translation: CSVNLQERGGTGELFF.